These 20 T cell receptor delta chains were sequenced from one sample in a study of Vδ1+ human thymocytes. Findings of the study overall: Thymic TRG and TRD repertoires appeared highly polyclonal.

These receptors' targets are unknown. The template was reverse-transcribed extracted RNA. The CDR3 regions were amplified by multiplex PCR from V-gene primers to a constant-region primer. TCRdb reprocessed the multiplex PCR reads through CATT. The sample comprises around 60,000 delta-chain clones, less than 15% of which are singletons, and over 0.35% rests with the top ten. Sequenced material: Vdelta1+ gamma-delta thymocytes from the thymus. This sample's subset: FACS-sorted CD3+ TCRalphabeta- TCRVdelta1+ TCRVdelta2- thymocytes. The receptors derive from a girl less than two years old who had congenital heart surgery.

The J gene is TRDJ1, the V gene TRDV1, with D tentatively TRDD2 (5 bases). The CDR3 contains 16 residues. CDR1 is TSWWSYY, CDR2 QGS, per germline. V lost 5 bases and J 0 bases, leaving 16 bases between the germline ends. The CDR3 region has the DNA TGTGCTCTTGGGAACTCTCCTAGTCTGTACACCGATAAACTCATCTTT. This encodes CALGNSPSLYTDKLIF.

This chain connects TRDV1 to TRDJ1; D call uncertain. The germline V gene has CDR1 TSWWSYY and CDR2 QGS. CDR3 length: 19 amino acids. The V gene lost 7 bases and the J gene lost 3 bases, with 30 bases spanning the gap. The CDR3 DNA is TGTGCTCTTGAGGAGCTAGTTTTTCCCTCTCCCCGAGGGGCCGATAAACTCATCTTT. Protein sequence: CALEELVFPSPRGADKLIF.

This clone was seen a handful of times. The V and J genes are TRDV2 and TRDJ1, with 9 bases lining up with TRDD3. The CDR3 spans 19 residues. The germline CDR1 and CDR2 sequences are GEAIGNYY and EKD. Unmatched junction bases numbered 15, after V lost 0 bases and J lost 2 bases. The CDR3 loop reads CACDTPVVGDRARTDKLIF. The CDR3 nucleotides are TGTGCCTGTGACACCCCCGTGGTGGGGGATAGAGCGCGGACCGATAAACTCATCTTT.

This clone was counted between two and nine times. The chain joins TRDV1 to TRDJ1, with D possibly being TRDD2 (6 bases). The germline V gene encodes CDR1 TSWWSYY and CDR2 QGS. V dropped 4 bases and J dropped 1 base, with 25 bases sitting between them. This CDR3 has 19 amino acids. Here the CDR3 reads CALGALPLFLRISTDKLIF. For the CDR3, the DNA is TGTGCTCTTGGGGCATTACCCCTCTTCCTCCGGATCTCCACCGATAAACTCATCTTT.

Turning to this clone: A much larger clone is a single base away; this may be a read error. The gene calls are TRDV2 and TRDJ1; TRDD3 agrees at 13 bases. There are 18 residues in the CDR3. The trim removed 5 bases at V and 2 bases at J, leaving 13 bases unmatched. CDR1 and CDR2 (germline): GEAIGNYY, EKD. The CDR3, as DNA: TGTGCCTGTGTCACAGCCGTACTGGGGGATACGGGGACCGATAAACTCATCTTT. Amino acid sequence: CACVTAVLGDTGTDKLIF.

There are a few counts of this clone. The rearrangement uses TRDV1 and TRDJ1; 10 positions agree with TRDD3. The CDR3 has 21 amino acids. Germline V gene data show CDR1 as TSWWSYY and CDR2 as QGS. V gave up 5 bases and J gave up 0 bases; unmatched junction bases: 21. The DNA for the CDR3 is TGTGCTCTTGGGAATTCGAGGGGGAGCCTACTGGGGGATCCCAACACCGATAAACTCATCTTT. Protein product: CALGNSRGSLLGDPNTDKLIF.

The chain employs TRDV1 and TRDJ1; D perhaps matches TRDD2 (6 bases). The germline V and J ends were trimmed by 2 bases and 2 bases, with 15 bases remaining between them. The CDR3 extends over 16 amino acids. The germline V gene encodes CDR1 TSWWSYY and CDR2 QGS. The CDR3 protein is CALGENPTARTDKLIF. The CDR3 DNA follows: TGTGCTCTTGGGGAAAATCCTACGGCCCGGACCGATAAACTCATCTTT.

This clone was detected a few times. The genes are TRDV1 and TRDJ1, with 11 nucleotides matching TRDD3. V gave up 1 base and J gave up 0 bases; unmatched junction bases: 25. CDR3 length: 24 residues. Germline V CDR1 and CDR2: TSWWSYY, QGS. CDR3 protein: CALGERPFLAWRRWGIRYTDKLIF. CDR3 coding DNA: TGTGCTCTTGGGGAACGGCCTTTCCTCGCATGGCGTAGGTGGGGGATACGCTACACCGATAAACTCATCTTT.

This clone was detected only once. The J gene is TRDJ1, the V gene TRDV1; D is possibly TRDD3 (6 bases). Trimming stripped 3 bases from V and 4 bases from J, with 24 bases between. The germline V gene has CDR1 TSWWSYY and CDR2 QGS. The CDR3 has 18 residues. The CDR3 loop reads CALGDHSGGGRPLDKLIF. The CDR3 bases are TGTGCTCTTGGGGACCACTCTGGCGGGGGGAGACCGCTCGATAAACTCATCTTT.

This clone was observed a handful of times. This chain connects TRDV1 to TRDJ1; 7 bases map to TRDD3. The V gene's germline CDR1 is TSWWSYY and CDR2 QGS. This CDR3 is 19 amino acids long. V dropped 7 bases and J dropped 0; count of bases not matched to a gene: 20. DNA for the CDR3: TGTGCTCTTGTGGGGAAAACAGCCCTACTGGGGAGCTACACCGATAAACTCATCTTT. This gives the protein CALVGKTALLGSYTDKLIF.

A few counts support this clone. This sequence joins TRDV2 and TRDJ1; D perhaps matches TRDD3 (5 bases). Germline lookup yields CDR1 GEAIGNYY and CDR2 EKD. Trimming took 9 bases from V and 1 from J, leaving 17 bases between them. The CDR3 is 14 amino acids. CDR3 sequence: CARAVGGGTDKLIF. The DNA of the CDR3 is TGTGCCCGTGCCGTCGGGGGGGGCACCGATAAACTCATCTTT.

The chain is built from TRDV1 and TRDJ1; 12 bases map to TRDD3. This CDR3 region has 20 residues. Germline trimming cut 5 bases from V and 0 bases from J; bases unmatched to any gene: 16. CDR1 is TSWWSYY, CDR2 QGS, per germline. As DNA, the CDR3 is TGTGCTCTTGGGAACCTAGGGGGGCCTGGGGGATACGGGGACACCGATAAACTCATCTTT. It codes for CALGNLGGPGGYGDTDKLIF.

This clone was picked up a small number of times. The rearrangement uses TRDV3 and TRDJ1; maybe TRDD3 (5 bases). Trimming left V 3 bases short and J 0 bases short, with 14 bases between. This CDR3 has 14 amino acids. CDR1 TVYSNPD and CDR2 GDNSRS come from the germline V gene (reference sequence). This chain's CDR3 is CAFSTRGYTDKLIF. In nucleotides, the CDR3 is TGTGCCTTCTCCACCCGGGGGTACACCGATAAACTCATCTTT.

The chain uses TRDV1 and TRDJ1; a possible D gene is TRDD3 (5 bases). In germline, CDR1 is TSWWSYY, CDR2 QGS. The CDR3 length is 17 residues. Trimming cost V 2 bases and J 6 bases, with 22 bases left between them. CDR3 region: CALGEMLWSRLGNKLIF. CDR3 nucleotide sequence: TGTGCTCTTGGGGAAATGCTTTGGTCGCGGCTGGGAAATAAACTCATCTTT.

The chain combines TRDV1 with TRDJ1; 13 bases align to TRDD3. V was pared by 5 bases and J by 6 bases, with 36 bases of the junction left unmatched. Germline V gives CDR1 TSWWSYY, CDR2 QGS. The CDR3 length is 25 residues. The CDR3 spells CALGPQTSHSLLGDTHEAHGHKLIF. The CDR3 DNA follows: TGTGCTCTTGGGCCCCAGACTTCCCATTCTCTACTGGGGGATACGCATGAGGCACATGGTCATAAACTCATCTTT.

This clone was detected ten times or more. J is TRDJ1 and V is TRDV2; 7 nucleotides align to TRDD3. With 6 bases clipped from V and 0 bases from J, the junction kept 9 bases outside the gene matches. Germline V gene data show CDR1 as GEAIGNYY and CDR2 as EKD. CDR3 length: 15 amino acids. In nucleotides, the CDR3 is TGTGCCTGTCGCGGGACTGGGGCCTACACCGATAAACTCATCTTT. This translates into CACRGTGAYTDKLIF.

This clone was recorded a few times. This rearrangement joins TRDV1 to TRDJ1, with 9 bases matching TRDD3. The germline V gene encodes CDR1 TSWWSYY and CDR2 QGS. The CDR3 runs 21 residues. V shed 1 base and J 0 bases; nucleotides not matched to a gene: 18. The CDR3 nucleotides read TGTGCTCTTGGGGAACGTCTCGTACTGGGGGAAAACCCCCTGTACACCGATAAACTCATCTTT. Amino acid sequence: CALGERLVLGENPLYTDKLIF.

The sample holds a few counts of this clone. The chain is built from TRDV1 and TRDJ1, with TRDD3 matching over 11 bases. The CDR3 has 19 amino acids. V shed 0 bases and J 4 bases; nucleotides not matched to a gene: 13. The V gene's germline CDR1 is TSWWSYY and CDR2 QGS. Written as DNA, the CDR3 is TGTGCTCTTGGGGAACTTACCCTACAGGGTGGGGGATACGGCGATAAACTCATCTTT. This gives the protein CALGELTLQGGGYGDKLIF.

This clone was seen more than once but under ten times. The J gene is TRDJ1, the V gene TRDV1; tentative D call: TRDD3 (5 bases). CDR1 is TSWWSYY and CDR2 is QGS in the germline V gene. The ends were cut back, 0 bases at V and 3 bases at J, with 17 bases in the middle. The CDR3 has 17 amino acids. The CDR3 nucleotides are TGTGCTCTTGGGGAACTTGGGGACCACCGAGGGGCCGATAAACTCATCTTT. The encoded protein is CALGELGDHRGADKLIF.

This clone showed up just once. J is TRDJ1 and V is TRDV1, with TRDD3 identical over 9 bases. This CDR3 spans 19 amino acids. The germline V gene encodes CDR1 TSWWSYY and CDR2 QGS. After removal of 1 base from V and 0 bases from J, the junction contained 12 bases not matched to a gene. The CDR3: CALGEPQPTGGQYTDKLIF. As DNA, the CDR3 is TGTGCTCTTGGGGAACCCCAACCTACTGGGGGACAGTACACCGATAAACTCATCTTT.